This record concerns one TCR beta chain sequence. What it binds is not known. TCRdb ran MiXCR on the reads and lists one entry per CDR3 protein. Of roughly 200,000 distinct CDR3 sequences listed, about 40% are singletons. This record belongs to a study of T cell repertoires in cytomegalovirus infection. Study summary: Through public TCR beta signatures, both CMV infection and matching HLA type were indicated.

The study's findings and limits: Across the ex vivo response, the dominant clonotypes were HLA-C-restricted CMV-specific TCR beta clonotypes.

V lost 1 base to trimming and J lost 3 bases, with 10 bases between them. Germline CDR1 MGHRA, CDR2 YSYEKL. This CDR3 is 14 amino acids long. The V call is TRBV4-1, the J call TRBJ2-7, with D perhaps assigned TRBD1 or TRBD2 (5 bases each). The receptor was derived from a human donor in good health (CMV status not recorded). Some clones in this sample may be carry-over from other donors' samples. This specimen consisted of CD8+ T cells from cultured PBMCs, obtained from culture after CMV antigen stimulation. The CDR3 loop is CASSQGGDYYEQYF. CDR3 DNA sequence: TGCGCCAGCAGCCAAGGGGGCGACTACTACGAGCAGTACTTC.